In this sample, the clone carrying this T cell receptor beta chain turned up a few times. The entry originates in a study of CD8+CD57+ T cells in acquired aplastic anemia. All patients picked for sequencing had shown, by flow cytometry, an expansion of CD8+CD57+ cells. Genomic DNA acted as the template from which TCR beta VDJ combination and CDR3 sequence profiling were carried out. TCRdb fed the reads into MiXCR, producing one record per CDR3 protein. The table includes approximately 120,000 distinct CDR3 sequences, approximately 36% detected once. V was trimmed by 3 bases and J by 8 bases, leaving 19 bases between them. The CDR3 contains 16 residues. CDR1 MDHEN and CDR2 SYDVKM come from the germline V gene.

The sequence derives from a human donor with aplastic anemia. Material: sorted CD4+, CD8+, or CD8+CD57+ T cells (not recorded which) from PBMCs. The chain combines TRBV28 with TRBJ2-2, with D possibly being TRBD2 (6 bases). In nucleotides, the CDR3 is TGTGCCAGCAGTTTGTACCGCGGGACCTTGAAGGGGGAGCTGTTTTTT. Translating gives CASSLYRGTLKGELFF.